This TCR beta chain was sequenced during a study of tumor and adjacent non-tumor tissue in lung cancer. RNA was extracted from bulk tissue without any cell sorting. Details on this clonotype: A read error may produce the germline difference seen at one junction end.

The library came from three nested PCR rounds adapted from ARM-PCR protocols. TCRdb re-analysed the multiplex PCR reads in MiXCR, keeping a single row per CDR3 protein. The sample consists of about 78,000 distinct CDR3 sequences, over 75% of them appearing once. Germline CDR1 is LGHNA and CDR2 is YSLEER. This CDR3 has 13 residues. The TCR comes from a woman in her forties or fifties with non-small cell lung cancer. The sample taken for sequencing was lung tumor tissue. The rearrangement joins TRBV4-3 to TRBJ2-1; no reliable D call. For the CDR3, the DNA is TGCGTCAGCAGGCAAGATAAGGGTCTTGGGCAGTTCTTC. Its translation: CVSRQDKGLGQFF.